A single sample is the source of the 29 T cell receptor beta chains below, sequenced in a study of T-cell memory formation after mild COVID-19. TCRdb analysed the 5' RACE reads with MiXCR anew, one entry per CDR3 protein. This table holds around 340,000 distinct CDR3 sequences, 10% to 15% found once. Specimen: PBMCs or a T cell subset sorted from them (not recorded which). The receptor set was obtained from a man aged 18-30 years who had mild COVID-19 (a few samples of this study predate the infection). Cell type and time point are not known.

This clonotype was detected a few times. J is TRBJ2-5 and V is TRBV5-1, with unresolved D. V lost 2 bases, J lost 5 bases, and 7 bases lay in between. Germline lookup yields CDR1 SGHRS and CDR2 YFSETQ. The CDR3 is 12 residues long. The CDR3 reads CASSFVDETQYF. CDR3 DNA sequence: TGCGCCAGCAGCTTTGTTGACGAGACCCAGTACTTC.

The gene calls are TRBV6-2 or TRBV6-3 and TRBJ2-5; 10 nucleotides agree with TRBD1. Trimming removed 1 base from V and 5 bases from J; junction bases left unmatched: 4. The germline V gene has CDR1 MNHEY and CDR2 SVGEGT. The CDR3 is 15 residues long. As DNA, the CDR3 is TGTGCCAGCAGTTACTTCGACAGGGGGCTCGAGACCCAGTACTTC. It specifies CASSYFDRGLETQYF.

This clonotype was picked up many times. The chain employs TRBV7-6 and TRBJ1-5, with D tentatively TRBD1 (5 bases). The ends were cut back, 1 base at V and 7 bases at J, with 14 bases in the middle. CDR3 length: 15 residues. CDR1 is SGHVS, CDR2 FNYEAQ, per germline. In nucleotides, the CDR3 is TGTGCCAGCAGCTTAGGGGGCCCCTTGGGGCAGCCCCAGCATTTT. This translates into CASSLGGPLGQPQHF.

In this sample, this clonotype turned up a few times. The chain links TRBV4-1 to TRBJ2-3; 8 nucleotides line up with TRBD1. V trimming: 0 bases; J trimming: 1 base; junction bases outside the gene matches: 6. Germline CDR1 MGHRA, CDR2 YSYEKL. The CDR3 has 17 residues. CDR3 region: CASSQEDRVVGTDTQYF. In DNA, the CDR3 is TGCGCCAGCAGCCAAGAGGACAGGGTCGTGGGCACAGATACGCAGTATTTT.

The chain uses TRBV6-5 and TRBJ1-6, with 11 bases identical to TRBD1. The CDR3 spans 16 residues. The germline gives CDR1 MNHEY, CDR2 SVGAGI. Trimming removed 7 bases from V and 5 bases from J; junction bases left unmatched: 7. The CDR3 protein is CASTQGQGADNSPLHF. The CDR3 DNA sequence: TGTGCCAGCACCCAAGGACAGGGGGCAGATAATTCACCCCTCCACTTT.

This clonotype was detected only a few times. This chain joins TRBV4-1 and TRBJ1-1, with D perhaps TRBD1 (5 bases). This CDR3 region has 15 residues. Germline V gene lookup returns CDR1 MGHRA and CDR2 YSYEKL. V was pared by 4 bases and J by 2 bases, with 14 bases between. CDR3 loop: CASSLTGASNTEAFF. CDR3 coding DNA: TGCGCCAGCAGCCTAACCGGGGCTTCAAACACTGAAGCTTTCTTT.

CDR3 loop: CASSPADNNEKLFF. CDR3 nucleotides: TGTGCCAGCTCACCGGCAGACAATAATGAAAAACTGTTTTTT. The chain recombines TRBV18 with TRBJ1-4; D gene unclear. Germline V gives CDR1 KGHSH, CDR2 LQKENI. The CDR3 runs 14 residues. Trimming cost V 3 bases and J 4 bases, with 9 bases left between them. Variable domain in full (rest from reference TRBV18 and TRBJ1-4): NAGVMQNPRHLVRRRGQEARLRCSPMKGHSHVYWYRQLPEEGLKFMVYLQKENIIDESGMPKERFSAEFPKEGPSILRIQQVVRGDSAAYFCASSPADNNEKLFFGSGTQLSVL.

This clonotype showed up just a few times. This chain uses TRBV6-5 with TRBJ2-3; D call uncertain. Per the germline V gene, CDR1 is MNHEY and CDR2 is SVGAGI. V was cut by 0 bases and J by 3 bases, with 10 bases left in between. The CDR3 loop spans 15 amino acids. In DNA form, the CDR3 reads TGTGCCAGCAGTTACTCGATCCCCCTAACAGATACGCAGTATTTT. Translating it yields CASSYSIPLTDTQYF.

In its sample, this clonotype was seen many times. V usage is TRBV15 and J usage is TRBJ2-7, with 9 bases lining up with TRBD1. Trimming at V came to 6 bases and at J to 2 bases, leaving 5 bases not matched to a gene. This CDR3 is built from 14 residues. Germline CDR1 LNHNV, CDR2 YYDKDF (reference sequence). CDR3 loop: CATSPGTGTYEQYV. In nucleotides, the CDR3 is TGTGCCACCAGTCCCGGGACAGGGACCTACGAGCAGTACGTC.

This clonotype was found a few times. V is TRBV14 and J is TRBJ2-1; TRBD1 matches 8 bases. J gave up 5 bases and V 4 bases, and 1 base lay outside the gene matches. The CDR3 is made up of 13 amino acids. Germline V gene data show CDR1 as SGHDN and CDR2 as FVKESK. The CDR3 bases are TGTGCCAGCAGCCGGACAGGGCACAATGAGCAGTTCTTC. Translation: CASSRTGHNEQFF.

The chain combines TRBV9 with TRBJ2-5; D might be TRBD1 or TRBD2, each matching 6 bases. The germline gives CDR1 SGDLS, CDR2 YYNGEE. This CDR3 region has 13 residues. With 3 bases removed from V and 2 bases from J, the gap between germline ends came to 8 bases. The CDR3 spells CASSGGAQETQYF. In DNA form, the CDR3 reads TGTGCCAGCAGCGGGGGGGCTCAAGAGACCCAGTACTTC. Full variable domain (missing parts from reference TRBV9 and TRBJ2-5): DSGVTQTPKHLITATGQRVTLRCSPRSGDLSVYWYQQSLDQGLQFLIQYYNGEERAKGNILERFSAQQFPDLHSELNLSSLELGDSALYFCASSGGAQETQYFGPGTRLLVL.

This clonotype has a handful of counts. The genes are TRBV12-3 or TRBV12-4 and TRBJ1-1; the D is unclear. Between the trimmed V and J ends, which lost 8 bases and 7 bases, there was a span of 8 bases. This CDR3 region has 10 residues. CDR3 loop: CASGRGEAFF. The CDR3 DNA follows: TGTGCCAGCGGCCGGGGTGAAGCTTTCTTT.

The rearrangement uses TRBV7-9 and TRBJ2-2; 9 bases are a match to TRBD2. The V and J ends lost 5 bases and 7 bases, in that order; junction bases with no gene match: 11. CDR3 length: 16 residues. Germline CDR1 reads SEHNR; CDR2 reads FQNEAQ (reference sequence). The CDR3 DNA reads as TGTGCCAGCAGCCCTCCCCGGGCGGGAGGGAACGGGGAGCTGTTTTTT. This sequence encodes CASSPPRAGGNGELFF.

Here the CDR3 reads CASSPLAGGPEETQYF. CDR3 nucleotides: TGTGCCAGCAGTCCGCTAGCGGGGGGGCCTGAGGAGACCCAGTACTTC. This rearrangement joins TRBV11-2 to TRBJ2-5, with 12 bases aligning to TRBD2. Losses at the gene ends were 6 bases for V and 5 bases for J; bases not matched to a gene: 10. Germline V gene lookup returns CDR1 SGHAT and CDR2 FQNNGV. There are 16 residues in the CDR3. The variable domain in full, with the rest retrieved from reference TRBV11-2 and TRBJ2-5, is EAGVAQSPRYKIIEKRQSVAFWCNPISGHATLYWYQQILGQGPKLLIQFQNNGVVDDSQLPKDRFSAERLKGVDSTLKIQPAKLEDSAVYLCASSPLAGGPEETQYFGPGTRLLVL.

This clonotype was counted only a few times. The chain is built from TRBV4-3 and TRBJ1-2; the D gene is possibly TRBD1 (5 bases). Trimming pared 0 bases from V and 6 bases from J, leaving 11 bases between. Germline-derived CDR1 and CDR2 are LGHNA and YSLEER. This CDR3 region has 14 residues. The CDR3, as DNA: TGCGCCAGCAGCCAAGATCTGAGGGGAGATGGCTACACCTTC. Protein sequence: CASSQDLRGDGYTF.

This chain connects TRBV5-5 to TRBJ1-2; D is ambiguous. Trimming took off 4 bases at V and 4 bases at J, with 14 bases between the two ends. This CDR3 has 14 amino acids. Germline V CDR1 and CDR2: SGHKS, YYEKEE (reference sequence). The CDR3 sequence is CASSPPGPAYGYTF. As DNA, the CDR3 is TGTGCCAGCAGCCCCCCAGGCCCCGCCTATGGCTACACCTTC.

This clonotype occurred many times. This chain connects TRBV5-1 to TRBJ2-1; D is unclear. Trimming left V 3 bases short and J 5 bases short, with 9 bases between. CDR1 is SGHRS and CDR2 is YFSETQ in the germline V gene. This CDR3 contains 13 residues. The DNA for the CDR3 is TGCGCCAGCAGCTCCGACCCAAACAATGAGCAGTTCTTC. Its protein product is CASSSDPNNEQFF.

This clonotype showed up many times. The gene calls are TRBV3-1 and TRBJ2-1, with D hard to call. The V gene's germline CDR1 is LGHDT and CDR2 YNNKEL (reference sequence). Trimming removed 4 bases at V and 6 bases at J, with 10 bases between. The CDR3 sequence is 13 residues long. The CDR3 loop is CASSRTSANEQFF. The CDR3, as DNA: TGTGCCAGCAGCCGGACGTCCGCCAATGAGCAGTTCTTC.

This clonotype was counted a few times. The chain couples TRBV7-9 to TRBJ2-3; D not resolved. Trimming took off 0 bases at V and 3 bases at J, with 7 bases between the two ends. This CDR3 contains 14 residues. Germline loops: CDR1 SEHNR, CDR2 FQNEAQ (reference sequence). The DNA of the CDR3 is TGTGCCAGCAGCTTAGCTGCAGTGACAGATACGCAGTATTTT. Translated: CASSLAAVTDTQYF.

This clonotype was detected only a few times. The CDR3 DNA is TGTGCCAGCAGCTTAGAAGGCATTCTGGTTGAGGGGGTTGGTGAGACCCAGTACTTC. It specifies CASSLEGILVEGVGETQYF. V and J are TRBV7-8 and TRBJ2-5; TRBD1 might be the D (6 bases). CDR1 SGHVS and CDR2 FQNEAQ come from the germline V gene. V lost 1 base and J 5 bases, leaving 26 bases between the germline ends. The CDR3 sequence is 19 residues long.

The chain recombines TRBV12-3 or TRBV12-4 with TRBJ2-4; 7 positions agree with TRBD2. The ends lost 4 bases at V and 0 bases at J; junction bases unmatched: 6. The CDR3 contains 16 residues. The CDR3 spells CASSWGGGLAKNIQYF. CDR3 nucleotides: TGTGCCAGCAGTTGGGGGGGTGGTTTAGCCAAAAACATTCAGTACTTC.

The chain joins TRBV12-3 or TRBV12-4 to TRBJ2-1; D uncertain. The CDR3 extends over 14 amino acids. The V and J ends lost 8 bases and 5 bases respectively, with 16 bases between them. CDR3 nucleotide sequence: TGTGCCAGCGCCCGACCTCCTGGGGACAATGAGCAGTTCTTC. Protein: CASARPPGDNEQFF.

The rearrangement links TRBV12-3 or TRBV12-4 to TRBJ1-1; D is unresolved. V was clipped by 5 bases and J by 7 bases, with 14 bases between them. CDR3 length equals 13 residues. CDR3 coding DNA: TGTGCCAGCAGTCGTCGGGTAACCCATGAAGCTTTCTTT. Its protein is CASSRRVTHEAFF.

The chain joins TRBV5-1 to TRBJ2-3, with D perhaps TRBD1 (6 bases). The V end was cut by 0 bases, the J end by 5 bases, with 13 bases between. Germline assignment: CDR1 SGHRS and CDR2 YFSETQ. The CDR3 consists of 15 residues. Here the CDR3 DNA reads TGCGCCAGCAGCTTGGGGGCCAGGGGAGAAGATACGCAGTATTTT. Its protein is CASSLGARGEDTQYF.

V and J are TRBV12-3 or TRBV12-4 and TRBJ1-2; TRBD1 matches at 8 bases. The V gene end was trimmed by 2 bases and the J gene end by 4 bases; junction bases not matched to a gene: 18. The CDR3 is 19 amino acids. The CDR3 DNA is TGTGCCAGCAGTTTAAGGCCCGGCGGGTGGGACAGGCGATTCTATGGCTACACCTTC. This translates into CASSLRPGGWDRRFYGYTF.

This clonotype was detected only a few times. The chain recombines TRBV5-1 with TRBJ2-3, with 10 bases aligning to TRBD2. The CDR3 totals 14 residues. With 3 bases clipped from V and 5 bases from J, the junction kept 3 bases outside the gene matches. Germline CDR1 SGHRS, CDR2 YFSETQ. CDR3 in amino acids: CASSSLAGGDTQYF. CDR3 nucleotide sequence: TGCGCCAGCAGCTCGTTAGCGGGGGGAGATACGCAGTATTTT.

This clonotype has just a few counts. J is TRBJ1-1 and V is TRBV6-6; 8 nucleotides align to TRBD1. The CDR3 length is 13 residues. J was trimmed by 4 bases and V by 7 bases; bases with no gene match: 5. Germline V gene sequence: CDR1 MNHNY, CDR2 SVGAGI (reference sequence). The CDR3 DNA reads TGTGCCAGCACCACGGGACAGGCCACTGAAGCTTTCTTT. Its protein product is CASTTGQATEAFF.

This clonotype was counted only a few times. V and J are TRBV15 and TRBJ2-2; possible D gene TRBD2, 5 bases. V was clipped by 1 base and J by 9 bases, with 6 bases between them. The CDR3 has 12 amino acids. The germline V gene has CDR1 LNHNV and CDR2 YYDKDF (reference sequence). The CDR3 sequence is CATSRGGRELFF. CDR3 in DNA: TGTGCCACCAGCAGAGGAGGGCGGGAGCTGTTTTTT.

This clonotype has only a few counts. The rearrangement joins TRBV20-1 to TRBJ1-2, with no clear D. The CDR3 runs to 13 residues. Germline loops: CDR1 DFQATT, CDR2 SNEGSKA (reference sequence). V lost 8 bases to trimming and J lost 5 bases, with 18 bases between them. This CDR3 is CSLGHRLLYGYTF. CDR3 nucleotides: TGCAGTTTAGGCCATAGGCTCCTTTATGGCTACACCTTC.